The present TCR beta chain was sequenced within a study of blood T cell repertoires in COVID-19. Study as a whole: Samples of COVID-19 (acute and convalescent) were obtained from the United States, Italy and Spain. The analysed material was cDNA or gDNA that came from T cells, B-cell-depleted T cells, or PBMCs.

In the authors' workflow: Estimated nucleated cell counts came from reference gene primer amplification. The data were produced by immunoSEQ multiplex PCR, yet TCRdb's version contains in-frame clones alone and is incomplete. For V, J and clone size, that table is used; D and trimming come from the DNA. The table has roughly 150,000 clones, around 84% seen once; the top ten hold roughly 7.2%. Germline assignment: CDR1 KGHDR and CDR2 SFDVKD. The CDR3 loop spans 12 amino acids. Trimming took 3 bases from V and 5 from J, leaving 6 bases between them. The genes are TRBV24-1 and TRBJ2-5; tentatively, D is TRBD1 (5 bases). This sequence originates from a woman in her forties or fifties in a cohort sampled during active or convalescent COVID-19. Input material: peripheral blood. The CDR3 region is CATSDRGETQYF. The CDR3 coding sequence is TGTGCCACCAGTGATAGGGGTGAGACCCAGTACTTC.